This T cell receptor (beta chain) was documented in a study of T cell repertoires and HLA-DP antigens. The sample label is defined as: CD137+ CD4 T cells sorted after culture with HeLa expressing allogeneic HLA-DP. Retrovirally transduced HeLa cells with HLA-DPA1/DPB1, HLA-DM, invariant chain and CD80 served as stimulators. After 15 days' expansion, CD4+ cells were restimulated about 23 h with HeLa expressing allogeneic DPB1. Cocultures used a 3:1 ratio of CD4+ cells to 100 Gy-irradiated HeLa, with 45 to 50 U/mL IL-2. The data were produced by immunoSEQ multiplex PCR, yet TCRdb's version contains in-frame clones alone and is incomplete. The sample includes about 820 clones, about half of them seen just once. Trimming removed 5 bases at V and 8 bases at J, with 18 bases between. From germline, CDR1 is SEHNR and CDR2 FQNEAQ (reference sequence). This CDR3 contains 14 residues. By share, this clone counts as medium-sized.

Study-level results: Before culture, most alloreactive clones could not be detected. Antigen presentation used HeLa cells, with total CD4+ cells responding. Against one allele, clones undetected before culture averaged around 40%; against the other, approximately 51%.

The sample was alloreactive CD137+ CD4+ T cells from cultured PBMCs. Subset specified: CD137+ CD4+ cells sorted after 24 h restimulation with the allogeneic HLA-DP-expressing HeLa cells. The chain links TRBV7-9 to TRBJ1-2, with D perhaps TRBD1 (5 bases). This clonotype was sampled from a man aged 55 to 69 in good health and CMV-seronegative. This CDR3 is CASSPRDFLRGYTF. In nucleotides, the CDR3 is TGTGCCAGCAGCCCCCGGGACTTCCTTAGGGGCTACACCTTC.